The sequence of this TCR beta chain was determined in a study of blood T cell repertoires in COVID-19. As originally analysed: Amplified reference gene primers provided the basis for estimating nucleated cell counts. Assay used: immunoSEQ multiplex PCR; TCRdb lists only in-frame clones, some missing. V, J and clone size are taken as reported in that table, and D and trimming were inferred from the DNA itself. The sample has about 240,000 clones; 75% to 90% are singletons. Sequencing was done on a sample of PBMCs or T cells enriched from blood (not recorded which). This TCR was recovered from a man between 35 and 55 years old who had recovered from COVID-19.

CDR3 DNA: TGTGCCAGTAGTATTATCCCGGGACAGGGGGCCCAGCCCCAGCATTTT. This codes for CASSIIPGQGAQPQHF. The chain uses TRBV19 and TRBJ1-5; 12 nucleotides line up with TRBD1. Germline V CDR1 and CDR2: LNHDA, SQIVND (reference sequence). The CDR3 has 16 residues. The J segment lost 7 bases and the V segment lost 3 bases, leaving 7 bases of the junction unmatched.